A selection of T cell receptor beta chains follows, all from one sample in a study of control samples from healthy donors and cancer patients. TCRdb's copy holds only in-frame clones and misses some; the assay was immunoSEQ multiplex PCR. The repertoire holds around 100,000 clones, with around 88% as singletons. Sequenced material: blood. Receptors were obtained from a man aged 25-40 years in good health. The CDR3 runs from the conserved cysteine through the conserved F or W. The D gene is left open where the match is weak. A row's size may be missing; if present it is once, few, many or a size class.

j_call: TRBJ1-2; v_call: TRBV11-3; clone_size: .; cdr3_length: 15; d_call: TRBD1; cdr3_aa: CASSHDRGRGYGYTF; cdr3_nt: TGTGCCAGCAGCCACGACAGGGGGCGAGGCTATGGCTACACCTTC
j_call: TRBJ1-1; v_call: TRBV11-1; clone_size: .; cdr3_length: 14; d_call: .; cdr3_aa: CVSSPRRGFGEAFF; cdr3_nt: TGTGTCAGCAGCCCCCGGAGGGGATTCGGTGAAGCTTTCTTT
j_call: TRBJ2-6; v_call: TRBV19; clone_size: .; cdr3_length: 16; d_call: .; cdr3_aa: CASSTLPGSGANVLTF; cdr3_nt: TGTGCCAGTAGTACCTTACCGGGCTCTGGGGCCAACGTCCTGACTTTC
j_call: TRBJ2-1; v_call: TRBV7-2; clone_size: .; cdr3_length: 17; d_call: TRBD2; cdr3_aa: CASSLQLAGGPGDEQFF; cdr3_nt: TGTGCCAGCAGCTTACAGCTAGCGGGAGGGCCGGGGGATGAGCAGTTCTTC
j_call: TRBJ1-5; v_call: TRBV19; clone_size: .; cdr3_length: 17; d_call: TRBD1; cdr3_aa: CASSQDRGSLSNQPQHF; cdr3_nt: TGTGCCAGTAGTCAGGACAGGGGATCCTTGAGCAATCAGCCCCAGCATTTT
j_call: TRBJ1-3; v_call: TRBV7-2; clone_size: .; cdr3_length: 15; d_call: .; cdr3_aa: CASSLRAHSGNTIYF; cdr3_nt: TGTGCCAGCAGCTTACGGGCTCACTCTGGAAACACCATATATTTT
j_call: TRBJ2-7; v_call: TRBV14; clone_size: .; cdr3_length: 14; d_call: TRBD1; cdr3_aa: CASSGTGYSREQYF; cdr3_nt: TGTGCCAGCTCCGGGACAGGGTACTCACGGGAGCAGTACTTC
j_call: TRBJ2-5; v_call: TRBV27; clone_size: .; cdr3_length: 15; d_call: TRBD2; cdr3_aa: CASSSGLAGQETQYF; cdr3_nt: TGTGCCAGCAGTTCAGGTCTAGCGGGACAAGAGACCCAGTACTTC
j_call: TRBJ2-3; v_call: TRBV3-1/TRBV3-2; clone_size: .; cdr3_length: 11; d_call: .; cdr3_aa: CASSQGGDQYF; cdr3_nt: TGTGCCAGCAGCCAAGGGGGCGACCAGTATTTT
j_call: TRBJ2-2; v_call: TRBV11-3; clone_size: .; cdr3_length: 15; d_call: TRBD1; cdr3_aa: CASSRDSANTGELFF; cdr3_nt: TGTGCCAGCAGCCGGGACAGCGCGAACACCGGGGAGCTGTTTTTT
j_call: TRBJ2-1; v_call: TRBV6-4; clone_size: .; cdr3_length: 13; d_call: .; cdr3_aa: CASSRQGGNEQFF; cdr3_nt: TGTGCCAGCAGTCGGCAGGGCGGTAATGAGCAGTTCTTC
j_call: TRBJ2-2; v_call: TRBV9; clone_size: few; cdr3_length: 14; d_call: .; cdr3_aa: CASSQRPNTGELFF; cdr3_nt: TGTGCCAGCAGCCAACGACCGAACACCGGGGAGCTGTTTTTT
j_call: TRBJ2-7; v_call: TRBV28; clone_size: few; cdr3_length: 13; d_call: .; cdr3_aa: CASSLPGVYEQYF; cdr3_nt: TGTGCCAGCAGTTTACCGGGGGTGTACGAGCAGTACTTC
j_call: TRBJ2-2; v_call: TRBV9; clone_size: .; cdr3_length: 16; d_call: .; cdr3_aa: CASSVGDQWWTGELFF; cdr3_nt: TGTGCCAGCAGCGTGGGGGACCAATGGTGGACCGGGGAGCTGTTTTTT
j_call: TRBJ2-7; v_call: TRBV13; clone_size: .; cdr3_length: 14; d_call: TRBD2; cdr3_aa: CASSRGGGSYEQYF; cdr3_nt: TGTGCCAGCAGCCGCGGGGGGGGCTCCTACGAGCAGTACTTC
j_call: TRBJ1-1; v_call: TRBV27; clone_size: .; cdr3_length: 14; d_call: .; cdr3_aa: CASSFGTANTEAFF; cdr3_nt: TGTGCCAGCAGTTTCGGGACGGCGAACACTGAAGCTTTCTTT
j_call: TRBJ2-7; v_call: TRBV25-1; clone_size: .; cdr3_length: 14; d_call: TRBD1; cdr3_aa: CASSRQGGNYEQYF; cdr3_nt: TGTGCCAGCAGCCGACAGGGGGGAAACTACGAGCAGTACTTC
j_call: TRBJ1-2; v_call: TRBV13; clone_size: once; cdr3_length: 15; d_call: .; cdr3_aa: CASSLRAPGEDGYTF; cdr3_nt: TGTGCCAGCAGCTTAAGGGCCCCCGGAGAGGATGGCTACACCTTC
j_call: TRBJ2-1; v_call: TRBV12-3/TRBV12-4; clone_size: .; cdr3_length: 13; d_call: .; cdr3_aa: CASKLADYNEQFF; cdr3_nt: TGTGCCAGCAAGCTAGCAGACTACAATGAGCAGTTCTTC
j_call: TRBJ2-1; v_call: TRBV13; clone_size: .; cdr3_length: 15; d_call: .; cdr3_aa: CASSLLAGAYNEQFF; cdr3_nt: TGTGCCAGCAGCTTACTAGCCGGAGCCTACAATGAGCAGTTCTTC
j_call: TRBJ1-3; v_call: TRBV5-1; clone_size: .; cdr3_length: 16; d_call: .; cdr3_aa: CASSLAVRGSGNTIYF; cdr3_nt: TGCGCCAGCAGCTTGGCCGTGAGGGGCTCTGGAAACACCATATATTTT
j_call: TRBJ2-2; v_call: TRBV5-8; clone_size: .; cdr3_length: 14; d_call: TRBD1; cdr3_aa: CASTYDRGGGELFF; cdr3_nt: TGTGCCAGCACGTATGACAGGGGCGGCGGGGAGCTGTTTTTT
j_call: TRBJ1-4; v_call: TRBV30; clone_size: .; cdr3_length: 14; d_call: TRBD1; cdr3_aa: CAWSSGTANEKLFF; cdr3_nt: TGTGCCTGGAGTTCCGGGACAGCGAATGAAAAACTGTTTTTT
j_call: TRBJ1-1; v_call: TRBV5-1; clone_size: once; cdr3_length: 15; d_call: .; cdr3_aa: CASSLGGPVGTEAFF; cdr3_nt: TGCGCCAGCAGCTTAGGGGGGCCGGTGGGCACTGAAGCTTTCTTT